Sequencing of this T cell receptor beta chain was carried out in a study of T cell repertoires in cytomegalovirus infection. Study details: Researchers turned to recently identified HLA-C-restricted CMV epitopes as well as well-studied HLA-B-restricted ones. Through public TCR beta signatures, both CMV infection and matching HLA type were indicated.

This clonotype occurred many times. Its matching antigen is unknown. General study findings and limits: HLA-C-restricted CMV-specific TCR beta clonotypes were dominant in the ex vivo response. Totalled public TCR beta family frequency picked out people who carried CMV plus the relevant HLA.

TCRdb recomputed calls from the reads with MiXCR, one row per CDR3 protein. Of hundreds of thousands of distinct CDR3 sequences in the sample, about 29% were seen once. The TCR was taken from a human donor in good health (CMV status not recorded). Some clones in this sample may be carry-over from other donors' samples. The starting material was cultured PBMCs, obtained from culture after CMV antigen stimulation.

The CDR3 DNA reads TGCGCCAGCAGCTTGAAGGGACAGGGAGGTTCACCCCTCCACTTT. As protein: CASSLKGQGGSPLHF. This chain connects TRBV5-1 to TRBJ1-6, with TRBD1 matching over 9 bases. There are 15 residues in the CDR3. The trim removed 1 base at V and 9 bases at J, leaving 5 bases unmatched. The germline V gene has CDR1 SGHRS and CDR2 YFSETQ.